This T cell receptor beta chain was found in a study of blood T cell repertoires in COVID-19. Study details: The cDNA or gDNA used as material had been derived from T cells, B-cell-depleted T cells, or PBMCs.

Authors' processing steps: The authors estimated nucleated cell counts from reference gene primer amplification. Libraries were prepared by immunoSEQ multiplex PCR; TCRdb keeps only in-frame clonotypes and omits some of them. That table furnishes V, J and clone size, whereas the DNA furnished D and trimming. The table lists 300,000 to 350,000 clones, around 85% of them singletons. Ages ranged from roughly 18 to 95 years, with residence in about 23 US areas. In assigning cohorts, the study relied on participant-reported clinical history. The clonotype originates from a middle-aged woman with acute COVID-19. Sequencing was carried out using PBMCs or T cells enriched from blood (not recorded which).

CDR3 sequence (DNA): TGTGCCAGCAGTACCGCAAGACAGGGCAACATAGATACGCAGTATTTT. This gives the protein CASSTARQGNIDTQYF. The gene calls are TRBV28 and TRBJ2-3; 7 bases line up with TRBD1. With 5 bases clipped from V and 5 bases from J, the junction kept 13 bases outside the gene matches. The CDR3 is 16 residues long. Germline CDR1 reads MDHEN; CDR2 reads SYDVKM.